The 4 T cell receptor beta chains in this list originate from one sample, sequenced in a study of T cell responses to AZD1222 COVID-19 vaccine. Profiling relied on immunoSEQ multiplex PCR, and the TCRdb table lists in-frame clones only, not all of them. The table records 120,000 to 150,000 clones, roughly 86% of them present only once. The input for sequencing was peripheral blood, taken 28 days after the second dose of the MenACWY control vaccine. These receptors originate from an adult who received the MenACWY meningococcal vaccine as a control.

The sample holds one count of this clone. The chain recombines TRBV5-1 with TRBJ1-4; perhaps TRBD1 as D (5 bases). The CDR3 consists of 14 residues. V lost 0 bases to trimming and J lost 6 bases, with 9 bases between them. Germline-derived CDR1 and CDR2 are SGHRS and YFSETQ. The CDR3 spells CASSLGQGDEKLFF. In DNA, the CDR3 is TGCGCCAGCAGCTTGGGGCAGGGAGATGAAAAACTGTTTTTT.

The chain combines TRBV13 with TRBJ2-1; TRBD2 matches 10 bases. The germline V gene has CDR1 PRHDT and CDR2 FYEKMQ (reference sequence). J lost 5 bases, V lost 5 bases, and 9 bases had no gene match. This CDR3 region has 16 residues. CDR3 nucleotide sequence: TGTGCCAGCAGCACCGCTAGCGGGAGTTCAGACAATGAGCAGTTCTTC. It yields the protein CASSTASGSSDNEQFF.

The rearrangement links TRBV11-3 to TRBJ1-1, with no clear D. This CDR3 has 15 residues. Looked up from germline, CDR1 is SGHNT and CDR2 is YENEEA. Trimming took 5 bases from V and 2 from J, leaving 15 bases between them. CDR3 in amino acids: CASSPDTARNTEAFF. CDR3 DNA sequence: TGTGCCAGCAGCCCCGATACCGCACGAAACACTGAAGCTTTCTTT.

This clone was observed a single time. This sequence joins TRBV5-6 and TRBJ2-6; possible D gene TRBD2, 6 bases. Trimming stripped 5 bases from V and 2 bases from J, with 8 bases between. Germline V gene lookup returns CDR1 SGHDT and CDR2 YYEEEE. This CDR3 has 14 residues. CDR3 sequence: CASSRLAGANVLTF. CDR3 DNA sequence: TGTGCCAGCAGTCGACTAGCTGGGGCCAACGTCCTGACTTTC.